The clone carrying this T cell receptor beta chain was recorded a few times. TCRdb reanalysed the RT-PCR reads using MiXCR and keeps one entry per CDR3 protein. This sample has about 87,000 distinct CDR3 sequences; approximately 5% occur once, and the top ten carry about 2.5%. This sample was included in a study of patients and donors after allogeneic stem cell transplantation. CDR3 length: 15 residues. In germline, CDR1 is SGDLS, CDR2 YYNGEE. Deletions cut 2 bases from V and 4 bases from J, with 15 bases between. This clonotype was obtained from a human donor who was either an allogeneic HSCT recipient or a stem cell or donor lymphocyte infusion donor (not recorded which). It is not recorded whose cells these are; they may come from a transplant donor. Material: blood, either unsorted or a sorted T cell fraction (not recorded which). The chain couples TRBV9 to TRBJ2-5; D is possibly TRBD1 (6 bases). CDR3 DNA sequence: TGTGCCAGCAGCGTTACAGGGCACCGGGGAGAGACCCAGTACTTC. Its translation is CASSVTGHRGETQYF. The whole variable domain, remainder taken from reference TRBV9 and TRBJ2-5, is DSGVTQTPKHLITATGQRVTLRCSPRSGDLSVYWYQQSLDQGLQFLIQYYNGEERAKGNILERFSAQQFPDLHSELNLSSLELGDSALYFCASSVTGHRGETQYFGPGTRLLVL.